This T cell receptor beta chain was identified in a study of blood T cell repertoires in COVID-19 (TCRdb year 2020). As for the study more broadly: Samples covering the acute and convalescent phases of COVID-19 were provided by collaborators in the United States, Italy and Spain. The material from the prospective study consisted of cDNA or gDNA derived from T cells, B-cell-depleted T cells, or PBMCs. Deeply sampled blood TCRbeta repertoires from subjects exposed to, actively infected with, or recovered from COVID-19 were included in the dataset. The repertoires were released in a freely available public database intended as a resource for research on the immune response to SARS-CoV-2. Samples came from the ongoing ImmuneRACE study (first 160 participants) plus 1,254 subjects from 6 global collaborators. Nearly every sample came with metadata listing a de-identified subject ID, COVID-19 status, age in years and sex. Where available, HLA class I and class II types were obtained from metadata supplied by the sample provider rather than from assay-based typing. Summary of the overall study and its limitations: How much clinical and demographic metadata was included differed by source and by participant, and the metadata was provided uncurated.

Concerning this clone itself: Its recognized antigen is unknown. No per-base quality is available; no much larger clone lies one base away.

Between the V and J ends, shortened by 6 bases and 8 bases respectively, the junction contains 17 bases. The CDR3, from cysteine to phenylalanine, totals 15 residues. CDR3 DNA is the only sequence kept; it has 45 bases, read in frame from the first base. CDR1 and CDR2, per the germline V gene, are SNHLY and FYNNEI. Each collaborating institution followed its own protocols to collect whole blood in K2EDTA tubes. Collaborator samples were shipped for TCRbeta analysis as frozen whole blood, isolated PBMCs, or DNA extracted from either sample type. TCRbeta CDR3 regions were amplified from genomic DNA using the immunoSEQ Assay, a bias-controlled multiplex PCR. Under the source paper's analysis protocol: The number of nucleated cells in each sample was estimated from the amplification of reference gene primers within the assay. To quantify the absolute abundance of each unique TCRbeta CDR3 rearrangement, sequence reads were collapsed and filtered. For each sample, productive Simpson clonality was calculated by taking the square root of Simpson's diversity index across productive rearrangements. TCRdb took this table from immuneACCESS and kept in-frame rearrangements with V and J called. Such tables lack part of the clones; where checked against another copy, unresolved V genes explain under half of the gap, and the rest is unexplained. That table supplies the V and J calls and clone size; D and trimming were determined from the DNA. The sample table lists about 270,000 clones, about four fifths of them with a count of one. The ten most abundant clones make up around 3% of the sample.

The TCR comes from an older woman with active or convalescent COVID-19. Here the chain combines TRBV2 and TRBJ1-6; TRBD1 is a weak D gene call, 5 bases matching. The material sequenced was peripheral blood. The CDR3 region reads CASSPSRGSDSPLHF. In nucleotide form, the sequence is TGTGCCAGCAGCCCTTCGCGGGGGTCAGATTCACCCCTCCACTTT.